Presented here are 20 T cell receptor beta chains from one specimen sequenced in a study of regulatory T cells in long-lasting Graves disease. The time point was: newly diagnosed GD, antithyroid drugs for less than 3 months. RNA isolated from PBMCs was used to make the TCR library. With iRepertoire HTBI primers and Arm-PCR of CDR3 regions, TCR beta libraries were built. Via MiXCR, TCRdb re-called the multiplex PCR reads, giving one row per CDR3 protein. Found here are 350,000 to 400,000 distinct CDR3 sequences, 15% to 17% of them singletons; the top ten hold about a fifth. Sequencing used peripheral blood mononuclear cells (PBMCs), obtained at new diagnosis, from a patient treated with antithyroid drugs. The receptors were gathered from a female donor with Graves disease.

This clonotype was counted between two and nine times. The rearrangement uses TRBV7-2 and TRBJ1-1; no definite D call. Trimming took off 7 bases at V and 0 bases at J, with 12 bases between the two ends. This CDR3 comprises 14 residues. CDR1 and CDR2 (germline): SGHTA, FQGNSA. The CDR3: CASKVVLMNTEAFF. The DNA for the CDR3 is TGTGCCAGCAAAGTAGTTTTGATGAACACTGAAGCTTTCTTT.

This clonotype showed up just once. The chain combines TRBV29-1 with TRBJ2-3; D remains ambiguous. Trimming removed 8 bases at V and 0 bases at J, with 12 bases between. The germline V gene encodes CDR1 SQVTM and CDR2 ANQGSEA. The CDR3 consists of 13 residues. The CDR3 is CSYRRYSTDTQYF. DNA of the CDR3: TGCAGCTACCGGCGGTATAGCACAGATACGCAGTATTTT.

This clonotype was counted ten times or more. This sequence joins TRBV6-5 and TRBJ2-1; 7 bases align to TRBD1. This CDR3 has 16 amino acids. The germline V gene encodes CDR1 MNHEY and CDR2 SVGAGI. Trimming took 0 bases from V and 8 from J; bases not matched to a gene: 10. The CDR3 is CASSYSPRQGLDEQFF. The CDR3 nucleotides read TGTGCCAGCAGTTACTCCCCCCGACAGGGTCTGGATGAGCAGTTCTTC.

This clonotype was recorded at least ten times. The chain employs TRBV9 and TRBJ2-3, with TRBD2 identical over 10 bases. The CDR3 has 17 amino acids. With V trimmed by 2 bases and J by 2 bases, 8 bases remained unmatched. Germline V CDR1 and CDR2: SGDLS, YYNGEE. The chain's CDR3 is CASSVGTSGDLTDTQYF. In DNA form, the CDR3 reads TGTGCCAGCAGCGTTGGTACTAGCGGGGATCTCACAGATACGCAGTATTTT.

This chain connects TRBV19 to TRBJ2-4; 9 bases are a match to TRBD2. Germline loops: CDR1 LNHDA, CDR2 SQIVND (reference sequence). Trimming took 7 bases from V and 0 from J; bases not matched to a gene: 4. The CDR3 consists of 15 residues. The CDR3 spells CASTYSGRAKNIQYF. CDR3 DNA sequence: TGTGCCAGTACGTATAGCGGGAGAGCCAAAAACATTCAGTACTTC.

This clonotype was detected ten times or more. V and J are TRBV28 and TRBJ2-3; D uncertain. In germline, CDR1 is MDHEN, CDR2 SYDVKM. The CDR3 is 15 residues long. Trimming stripped 5 bases from V and 4 bases from J, with 16 bases between. CDR3 nucleotides: TGTGCCAGCAGTCAACAGCTCCTCCGCGCAGATACGCAGTATTTT. Translation: CASSQQLLRADTQYF.

This clonotype was counted at least ten times. A junction boundary mismatches the germline segment, possibly from a read error. The chain is built from TRBV7-7 and TRBJ2-2; D is unclear. Germline V gives CDR1 SSHAT, CDR2 FNYEAQ (reference sequence). The CDR3 has 14 residues. The CDR3 loop reads CASSLGSGPGELFF. CDR3 in DNA: TGTGCTAGCAGCTTAGGGTCCGGTCCCGGGGAGCTGTTTTTT. Full variable domain (outside the CDR3, taken from reference TRBV7-7 and TRBJ2-2): GAGVSQSPRYKVTKRGQDVTLRCDPISSHATLYWYQQALGQGPEFLTYFNYEAQPDKSGLPSDRFSAERPEGSISTLTIQRTEQRDSAMYRCASSLGSGPGELFFGEGSRLTVL.

The genes are TRBV20-1 and TRBJ1-4, with D perhaps TRBD1 (6 bases). CDR1 and CDR2 (germline): DFQATT, SNEGSKA (reference sequence). This CDR3 has 16 residues. V gave up 6 bases and J gave up 7 bases, with 24 bases separating them. Here the CDR3 DNA reads TGCAGTGCCCACTCGAGGGGGGGAAGGATAGGTGAAAAACTGTTTTTT. Encoded protein: CSAHSRGGRIGEKLFF.

This rearrangement joins TRBV20-1 to TRBJ2-3; TRBD2 matches at 8 bases. Germline assignment: CDR1 DFQATT and CDR2 SNEGSKA (reference sequence). The CDR3 sequence is 13 residues long. The junction had 6 bases not matched to a gene; V was cut back by 6 bases and J by 4 bases. In DNA, the CDR3 is TGCAGTGCGGGACGGGGGGGCTCAGATACGCAGTATTTT. Its translation: CSAGRGGSDTQYF.

The chain carries TRBV6-5 and TRBJ2-7, with D perhaps TRBD1 or TRBD2 (5 bases each). The CDR3 consists of 16 residues. Trimming took off 4 bases at V and 0 bases at J, with 16 bases between the two ends. Germline values: CDR1 MNHEY, CDR2 SVGAGI. The CDR3 loop is CASSWTRDRSSYEQYF. The CDR3 DNA sequence: TGTGCCAGCAGTTGGACCAGGGACCGGAGCTCCTACGAGCAGTACTTC.

This clonotype has at least ten counts. The chain employs TRBV3-1 and TRBJ2-7; D possibly matches TRBD1 or TRBD2 (6 bases each). There are 16 residues in the CDR3. The V gene's germline CDR1 is LGHDT and CDR2 YNNKEL (reference sequence). V was clipped by 3 bases and J by 1 base, with 16 bases between them. The CDR3 DNA sequence: TGTGCCAGCAGCCATCGGGGGCGAGCCTCGTCCTACGAGCAGTACTTC. This codes for CASSHRGRASSYEQYF.

This clonotype was detected once. This likely stems from a read error, as it lies one base from a far larger clone. V is TRBV12-3 or TRBV12-4 and J is TRBJ2-1; 9 bases align to TRBD2. CDR3 size: 20 residues. Trimming removed 0 bases from V and 13 bases from J; junction bases left unmatched: 25. CDR3 residues: CASSLAAMGVAGVEWETQFF. The CDR3 coding sequence is TGTGCCAGCAGTTTAGCCGCGATGGGGGTAGCGGGAGTTGAATGGGAGACCCAGTTCTTC.

CDR3 DNA sequence: TGTGCCACCAGCAGAGAAGCTCAGGGTTTTGGCTACACCTTC. It encodes CATSREAQGFGYTF. This chain connects TRBV15 to TRBJ1-2, with D perhaps TRBD1 (5 bases). Trimming took 0 bases from V and 7 from J, leaving 12 bases between them. This CDR3 has 14 residues. CDR1 LNHNV and CDR2 YYDKDF come from the germline V gene (reference sequence). Variable domain in full (rest from reference TRBV15 and TRBJ1-2): DAMVIQNPRYQVTQFGKPVTLSCSQTLNHNVMYWYQQKSSQAPKLLFHYYDKDFNNEADTPDNFQSRRPNTSFCFLDIRSPGLGDTAMYLCATSREAQGFGYTFGSGTRLTVV.

This clonotype was recorded many times. V usage is TRBV19 and J usage is TRBJ2-2; 7 positions agree with TRBD1. The CDR3 length is 16 residues. Losses at the gene ends were 6 bases for V and 6 bases for J; bases not matched to a gene: 13. Germline V gene sequence: CDR1 LNHDA, CDR2 SQIVND (reference sequence). The CDR3 protein is CASSKTGEGKAGELFF. DNA of the CDR3: TGTGCCAGTAGCAAAACAGGGGAAGGGAAGGCCGGGGAGCTGTTTTTT.

This clonotype was detected ten times or more. This chain uses TRBV28 with TRBJ2-7; TRBD2 aligns across 14 bases. The CDR3 sequence is 15 residues long. Per germline, CDR1 MDHEN and CDR2 SYDVKM. J gave up 4 bases and V 6 bases, and 5 bases lay outside the gene matches. As DNA, the CDR3 is TGTGCCAGCAGGCGGACTAGCGGGAGGATGTACGAGCAGTACTTC. Translation gives CASRRTSGRMYEQYF. Looking up the rest from reference TRBV28 and TRBJ2-7 gives the full variable domain: DVKVTQSSRYLVKRTGEKVFLECVQDMDHENMFWYRQDPGLGLRLIYFSYDVKMKEKGDIPEGYSVSREKKERFSLILESASTNQTSMYLCASRRTSGRMYEQYFGPGTRLTVT.

This clonotype occurred many times. The chain uses TRBV29-1 and TRBJ2-1; D remains unclear. Germline CDR1 and CDR2: SQVTM and ANQGSEA. This CDR3 is built from 12 residues. Trimming removed 2 bases at V and 7 bases at J, with 9 bases between. The CDR3 spells CSVEMRRNEQFF. The CDR3 DNA reads as TGCAGCGTTGAAATGAGGCGTAATGAGCAGTTCTTC.

In its sample, this clonotype was seen many times. The chain links TRBV7-3 to TRBJ1-1, with D uncertain. This CDR3 is 13 amino acids long. Germline V gene data show CDR1 as SGHTA and CDR2 as FQGTGA. V shed 1 base and J shed 4 bases, with 7 bases lying between them. This CDR3 reads CASSLRTATEAFF. The CDR3, as DNA: TGTGCCAGCAGCTTAAGGACGGCCACTGAAGCTTTCTTT.

This clonotype was recorded many times. V and J are TRBV5-4 and TRBJ1-2; unclear D gene. V was pared by 0 bases and J by 5 bases, with 8 bases between. The V gene's germline CDR1 is SGHNT and CDR2 YYREEE (reference sequence). The CDR3 length is 13 residues. The CDR3 spells CASSLEPEYGYTF. The CDR3 DNA is TGTGCCAGCAGCTTGGAGCCAGAATATGGCTACACCTTC.

In the case of this clonotype: A read error may explain this, as a much larger clone is one base away. CDR3 residues: CASSHKPTGNTEAFF. Here the CDR3 DNA reads TGTGCCAGCAGTCATAAACCGACAGGGAACACTGAAGCTTTCTTT. The chain couples TRBV7-2 to TRBJ1-1; D may be TRBD1 (6 bases). The CDR3 contains 15 residues. Germline CDR1 is SGHTA and CDR2 is FQGNSA. The germline V and J ends were trimmed by 6 bases and 1 base, with 15 bases remaining between them.

This clonotype was seen a handful of times. The chain is built from TRBV4-1 and TRBJ1-1; 12 bases agree with TRBD1. Trimming took 2 bases from V and 1 from J; bases not matched to a gene: 5. Germline loops: CDR1 MGHRA, CDR2 YSYEKL. CDR3 length: 17 amino acids. Here the CDR3 reads CASSQRGTGGANTEAFF. DNA for the CDR3: TGCGCCAGCAGCCAACGGGGGACAGGGGGCGCGAACACTGAAGCTTTCTTT.